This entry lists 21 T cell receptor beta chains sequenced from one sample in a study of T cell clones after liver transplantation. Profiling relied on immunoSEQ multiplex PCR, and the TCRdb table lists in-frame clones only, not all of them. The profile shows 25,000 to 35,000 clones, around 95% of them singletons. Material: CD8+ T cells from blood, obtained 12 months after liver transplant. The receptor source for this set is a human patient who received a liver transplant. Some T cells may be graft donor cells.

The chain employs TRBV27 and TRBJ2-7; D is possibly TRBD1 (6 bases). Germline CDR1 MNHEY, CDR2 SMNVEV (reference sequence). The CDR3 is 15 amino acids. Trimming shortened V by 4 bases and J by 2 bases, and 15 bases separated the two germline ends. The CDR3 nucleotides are TGTGCCAGCAGTTCGAACCGGGACACCGCCTACGAGCAGTACTTC. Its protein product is CASSSNRDTAYEQYF.

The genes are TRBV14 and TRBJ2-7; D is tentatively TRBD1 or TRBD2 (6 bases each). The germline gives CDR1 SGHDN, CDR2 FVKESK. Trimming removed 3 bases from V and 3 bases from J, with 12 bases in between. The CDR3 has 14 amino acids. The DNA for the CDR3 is TGTGCCAGCAGCCAGAGGGGGGCCTTCTACGAGCAGTACTTC. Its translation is CASSQRGAFYEQYF.

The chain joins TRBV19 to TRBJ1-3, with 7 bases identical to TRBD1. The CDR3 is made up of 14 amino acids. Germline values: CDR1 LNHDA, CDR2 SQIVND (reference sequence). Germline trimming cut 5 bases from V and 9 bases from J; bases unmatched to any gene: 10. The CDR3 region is CASSLTGTESTIYF. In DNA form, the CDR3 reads TGTGCCAGTAGTTTAACCGGGACAGAAAGCACCATATATTTT.

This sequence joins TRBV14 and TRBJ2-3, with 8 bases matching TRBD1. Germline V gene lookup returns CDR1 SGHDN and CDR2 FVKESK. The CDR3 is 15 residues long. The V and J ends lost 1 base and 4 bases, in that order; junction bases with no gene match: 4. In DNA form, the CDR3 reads TGTGCCAGCAGCCAAGGGCAGGGGGCGGCAGATACGCAGTATTTT. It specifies CASSQGQGAADTQYF.

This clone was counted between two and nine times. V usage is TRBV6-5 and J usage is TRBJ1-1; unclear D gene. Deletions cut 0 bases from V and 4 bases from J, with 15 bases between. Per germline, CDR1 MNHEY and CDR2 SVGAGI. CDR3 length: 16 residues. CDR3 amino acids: CASSYSRPPSSTEAFF. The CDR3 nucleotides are TGTGCCAGCAGTTACTCGAGGCCCCCGAGTTCCACTGAAGCTTTCTTT.

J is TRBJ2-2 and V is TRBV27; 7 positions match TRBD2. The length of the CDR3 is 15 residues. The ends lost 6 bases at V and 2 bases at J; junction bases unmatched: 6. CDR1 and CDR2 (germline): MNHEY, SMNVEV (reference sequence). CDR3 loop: CASRWASGNTGELFF. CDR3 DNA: TGTGCCAGCAGGTGGGCTAGCGGAAACACCGGGGAGCTGTTTTTT.

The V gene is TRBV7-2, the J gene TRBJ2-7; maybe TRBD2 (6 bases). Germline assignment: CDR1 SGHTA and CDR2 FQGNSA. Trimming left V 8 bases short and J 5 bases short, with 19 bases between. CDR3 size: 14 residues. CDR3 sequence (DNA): TGTGCCAGCTTAACTCTAGCGAGGCCCAACGAGCAGTACTTC. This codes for CASLTLARPNEQYF.

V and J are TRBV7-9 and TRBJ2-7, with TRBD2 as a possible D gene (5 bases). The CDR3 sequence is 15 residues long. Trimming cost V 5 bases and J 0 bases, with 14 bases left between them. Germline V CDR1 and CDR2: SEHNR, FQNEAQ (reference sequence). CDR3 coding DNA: TGTGCCAGCAGCAGTCGAAAGGGAGCCTCCTACGAGCAGTACTTC. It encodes CASSSRKGASYEQYF.

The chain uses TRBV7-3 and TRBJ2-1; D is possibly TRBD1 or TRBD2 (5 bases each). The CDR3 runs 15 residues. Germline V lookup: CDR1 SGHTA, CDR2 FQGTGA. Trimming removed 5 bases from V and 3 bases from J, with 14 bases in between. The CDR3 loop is CASSTGTDNYNEQFF. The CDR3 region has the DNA TGTGCCAGCAGCACCGGGACGGACAACTACAATGAGCAGTTCTTC.

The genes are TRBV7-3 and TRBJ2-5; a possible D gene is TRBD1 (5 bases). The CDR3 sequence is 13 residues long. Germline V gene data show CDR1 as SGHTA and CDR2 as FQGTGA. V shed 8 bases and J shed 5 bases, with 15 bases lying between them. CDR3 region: CASSIGAGETQYF. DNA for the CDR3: TGTGCCAGCTCGATAGGGGCCGGGGAGACCCAGTACTTC.

CDR3 nucleotides: TGCGCCAGCAGCTTGGGTGCGAGTAGCACAGATACGCAGTATTTT. Translation: CASSLGASSTDTQYF. The rearrangement joins TRBV5-1 to TRBJ2-3; D uncertain. CDR1 SGHRS and CDR2 YFSETQ come from the germline V gene. Trimming removed 0 bases at V and 0 bases at J, with 8 bases between. CDR3 length: 15 amino acids. The entire variable domain, with the rest obtained from reference TRBV5-1 and TRBJ2-3, is as follows: KAGVTQTPRYLIKTRGQQVTLSCSPISGHRSVSWYQQTPGQGLQFLFEYFSETQRNKGNFPGRFSGRQFSNSRSEMNVSTLELGDSALYLCASSLGASSTDTQYFGPGTRLTVL.

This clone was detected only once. CDR3 sequence reads: CASSLAVTGELFF. CDR3 DNA: TGTGCCAGCAGCTTGGCCGTTACCGGGGAGCTGTTTTTT. V and J are TRBV11-2 and TRBJ2-2; D is unclear. Germline V gene data show CDR1 as SGHAT and CDR2 as FQNNGV. Trimming shortened V by 3 bases and J by 5 bases, and 7 bases separated the two germline ends. The CDR3 has 13 amino acids.

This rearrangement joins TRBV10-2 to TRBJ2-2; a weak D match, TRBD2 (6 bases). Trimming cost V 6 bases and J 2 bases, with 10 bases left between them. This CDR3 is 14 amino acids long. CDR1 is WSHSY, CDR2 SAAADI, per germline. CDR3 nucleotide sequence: TGCGCCAGCAGGATCGGGGGTAACACCGGGGAGCTGTTTTTT. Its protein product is CASRIGGNTGELFF.

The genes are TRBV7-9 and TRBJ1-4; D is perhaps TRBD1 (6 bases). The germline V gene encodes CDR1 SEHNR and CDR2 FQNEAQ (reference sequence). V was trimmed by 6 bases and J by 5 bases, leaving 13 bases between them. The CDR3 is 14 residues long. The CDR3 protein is CASSRVGGNEKLFF. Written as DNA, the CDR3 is TGTGCCAGCAGTCGGGTGGGGGGCAATGAAAAACTGTTTTTT.

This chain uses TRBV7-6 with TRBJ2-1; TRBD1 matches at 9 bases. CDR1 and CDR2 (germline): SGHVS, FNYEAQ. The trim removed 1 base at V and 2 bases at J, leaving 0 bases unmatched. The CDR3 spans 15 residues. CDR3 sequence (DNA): TGTGCCAGCAGCTTAGGACAGGGGGCCTACAATGAGCAGTTCTTC. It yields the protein CASSLGQGAYNEQFF. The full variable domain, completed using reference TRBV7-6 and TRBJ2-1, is GAGVSQSPRYKVTKRGQDVALRCDPISGHVSLYWYRQALGQGPEFLTYFNYEAQQDKSGLPNDRFSAERPEGSISTLTIQRTEQRDSAMYRCASSLGQGAYNEQFFGPGTRLTVL.

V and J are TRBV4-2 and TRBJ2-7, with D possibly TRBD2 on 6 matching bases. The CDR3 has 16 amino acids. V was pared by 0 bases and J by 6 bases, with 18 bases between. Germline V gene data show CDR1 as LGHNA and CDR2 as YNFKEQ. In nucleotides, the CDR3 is TGTGCCAGCAGCCAAGACCCGGGACTGGCCTTGGGCGAGCAGTACTTC. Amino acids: CASSQDPGLALGEQYF.

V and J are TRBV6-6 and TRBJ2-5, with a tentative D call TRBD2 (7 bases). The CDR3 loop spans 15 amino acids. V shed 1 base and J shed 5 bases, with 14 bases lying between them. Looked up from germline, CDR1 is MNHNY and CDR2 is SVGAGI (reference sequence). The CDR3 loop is CASSYFGGLVETQYF. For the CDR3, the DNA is TGTGCCAGCAGTTACTTCGGGGGGCTCGTTGAGACCCAGTACTTC.

Here the CDR3 reads CSAQTPGELFF. Written as DNA, the CDR3 is TGCAGCGCCCAAACTCCCGGGGAGCTGTTTTTT. The chain employs TRBV29-1 and TRBJ2-2; D is undetermined. Trimming took off 7 bases at V and 6 bases at J, with 9 bases between the two ends. In germline, CDR1 is SQVTM, CDR2 ANQGSEA. This CDR3 region has 11 residues.

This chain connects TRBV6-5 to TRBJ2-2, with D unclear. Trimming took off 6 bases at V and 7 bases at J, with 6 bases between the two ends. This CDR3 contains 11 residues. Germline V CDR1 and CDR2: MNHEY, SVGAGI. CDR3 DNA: TGTGCCAGCAGCATGGGCGGGGAGCTGTTTTTT. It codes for CASSMGGELFF.

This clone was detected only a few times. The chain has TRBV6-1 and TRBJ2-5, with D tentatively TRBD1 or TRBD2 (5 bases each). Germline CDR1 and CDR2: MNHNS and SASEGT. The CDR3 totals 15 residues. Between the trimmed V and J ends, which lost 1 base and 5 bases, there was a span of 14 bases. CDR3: CASSEGGALWETQYF. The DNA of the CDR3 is TGTGCCAGCAGTGAAGGAGGGGCCCTCTGGGAGACCCAGTACTTC.

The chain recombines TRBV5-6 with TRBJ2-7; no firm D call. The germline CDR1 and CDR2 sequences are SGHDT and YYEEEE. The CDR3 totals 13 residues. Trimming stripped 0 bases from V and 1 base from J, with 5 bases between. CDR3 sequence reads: CASSLAESYEQYF. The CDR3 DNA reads TGTGCCAGCAGCTTGGCGGAATCCTACGAGCAGTACTTC.